Shown below are 25 T cell receptor beta chains from a single sample sequenced in a study of blood T cell repertoires in COVID-19. Assay used: immunoSEQ multiplex PCR; TCRdb lists only in-frame clones, some missing. The data show some 140,000 clones, around 80% seen once. Input material: peripheral blood. The source is a man in his sixties with acute or convalescent COVID-19.

This clone has just a few counts. V gene TRBV19 combines with J gene TRBJ1-2; tentatively, D is TRBD1 (5 bases). The germline V gene has CDR1 LNHDA and CDR2 SQIVND (reference sequence). The V and J ends lost 7 bases and 7 bases respectively, with 16 bases between them. The CDR3 is made up of 13 amino acids. CDR3 region: CASTSRDSAGYTF. CDR3 in DNA: TGTGCCAGTACTTCACGAGACAGCGCTGGCTACACCTTC.

The V and J genes are TRBV6-5 and TRBJ2-1, with TRBD2 matching over 7 bases. The CDR3 runs 13 residues. Germline CDR1 and CDR2: MNHEY and SVGAGI. With V trimmed by 4 bases and J by 10 bases, 7 bases remained unmatched. The CDR3 nucleotides read TGTGCCAGCAGTTCCCAGAGCGGGACCGAGCAGTTCTTC. Amino acid sequence: CASSSQSGTEQFF.

A remark on this clone: Other DNA sequences within the sample encode an identical CDR3. V usage is TRBV28 and J usage is TRBJ2-7, with D unresolved. Trimming took off 6 bases at V and 2 bases at J, with 14 bases between the two ends. The CDR3 consists of 14 residues. Germline V CDR1 and CDR2: MDHEN, SYDVKM. CDR3 in amino acids: CASRFSGSTYEQYF. For the CDR3, the DNA is TGTGCCAGCAGATTCTCCGGGTCTACCTACGAGCAGTACTTC.

The gene calls are TRBV30 and TRBJ2-1; 11 bases fit TRBD1. V lost 8 bases to trimming and J lost 9 bases; unmatched junction nucleotides: 6. The CDR3 is made up of 12 amino acids. Germline V gene lookup returns CDR1 GTSNPN and CDR2 SVGIG (reference sequence). The CDR3 coding sequence is TGTGCCGGCGCGGGGACAGGGGGTGAGCAGTTCTTC. The encoded protein is CAGAGTGGEQFF.

This rearrangement joins TRBV6-5 to TRBJ2-7; 9 bases are a match to TRBD1. CDR1 and CDR2 (germline): MNHEY, SVGAGI. The V and J ends lost 2 bases and 3 bases, in that order; junction bases with no gene match: 5. The CDR3 is made up of 15 amino acids. The CDR3 protein is CASSYAGTGNYEQYF. The CDR3 region has the DNA TGTGCCAGCAGTTACGCCGGGACAGGGAACTACGAGCAGTACTTC.

This clone appeared a single time. The chain links TRBV28 to TRBJ1-1; D is unclear. Germline V gives CDR1 MDHEN, CDR2 SYDVKM. This CDR3 region has 10 residues. Deletions cut 7 bases from V and 12 bases from J, with 12 bases between. CDR3 amino acids: CASMRVRPFF. The CDR3 coding sequence is TGTGCCAGCATGAGGGTTCGACCTTTCTTT.

V and J are TRBV7-2 and TRBJ2-1; D is perhaps TRBD2 (6 bases). Trimming removed 0 bases from V and 9 bases from J, with 15 bases in between. Germline lookup yields CDR1 SGHTA and CDR2 FQGNSA. This CDR3 spans 15 amino acids. Here the CDR3 DNA reads TGTGCCAGCAGCTTAGCGGCCCGGGGGATGTCTGAGCAGTTCTTC. Protein: CASSLAARGMSEQFF.

V gene TRBV4-2 combines with J gene TRBJ2-1; 9 nucleotides align to TRBD2. Germline V lookup: CDR1 LGHNA, CDR2 YNFKEQ. The CDR3 has 17 amino acids. V trimming: 0 bases; J trimming: 6 bases; junction bases outside the gene matches: 9. The CDR3 nucleotides read TGTGCCAGCAGCCAAGATCGTAAAGCGACTAGCGGCAATGAGCAGTTCTTC. It encodes CASSQDRKATSGNEQFF.

This clone appeared many times. The J gene is TRBJ1-2, the V gene TRBV4-3; maybe TRBD1 (6 bases). V gave up 4 bases and J gave up 4 bases, with 19 bases separating them. Germline CDR1 LGHNA, CDR2 YSLEER. The CDR3 loop spans 16 amino acids. The CDR3 loop reads CASSPSRDKALYGYTF. CDR3 in DNA: TGCGCCAGCAGCCCGAGCCGGGACAAAGCCCTCTATGGCTACACCTTC.

CDR3 coding DNA: TGTGCCTTCCTCCCGGCTCAGGGGAAAACTTTCTTT. Translation gives CAFLPAQGKTFF. The chain couples TRBV30 to TRBJ1-1; maybe TRBD1 (6 bases). The CDR3 contains 12 residues. Trimming removed 7 bases from V and 12 bases from J, with 21 bases in between. Germline lookup yields CDR1 GTSNPN and CDR2 SVGIG (reference sequence).

J is TRBJ2-7 and V is TRBV4-1; 7 bases agree with TRBD2. Losses at the gene ends were 5 bases for V and 3 bases for J; bases not matched to a gene: 10. Germline V CDR1 and CDR2: MGHRA, YSYEKL. The CDR3 totals 15 residues. DNA for the CDR3: TGCGCCAGCAGCGACCTCCGGCAGCGGGACTACGAGCAGTACTTC. Translating it yields CASSDLRQRDYEQYF.

The rearrangement joins TRBV7-9 to TRBJ2-7, with TRBD1 matching 10 bases. The CDR3 has 14 residues. V lost 5 bases, J lost 7 bases, and 8 bases stayed unmatched. Germline values: CDR1 SEHNR, CDR2 FQNEAQ (reference sequence). Here the CDR3 reads CASSPGTGDGEQYF. The CDR3 region has the DNA TGTGCCAGCAGCCCCGGGACAGGGGACGGGGAGCAGTACTTC.

The genes are TRBV19 and TRBJ1-2; D possibly corresponds to TRBD1 (5 bases). From germline, CDR1 is LNHDA and CDR2 SQIVND (reference sequence). V lost 7 bases, J lost 8 bases, and 20 bases lay in between. CDR3 size: 14 residues. The CDR3 sequence is CASTESGQGRGYTF. In DNA, the CDR3 is TGTGCCAGTACCGAAAGCGGGCAGGGAAGGGGCTACACCTTC. Supplemented by reference TRBV19 and TRBJ1-2, the full variable domain reads DGGITQSPKYLFRKEGQNVTLSCEQNLNHDAMYWYRQDPGQGLRLIYYSQIVNDFQKGDIAEGYSVSREKKESFPLTVTSAQKNPTAFYLCASTESGQGRGYTFGSGTRLTVV.

Worth noting for this clone: Relative to the germline gene, one junction end is altered; a read error may explain this. The chain carries TRBV3-1 (or the pseudogene TRBV3-2) and TRBJ2-7, with 7 bases aligning to TRBD1. Germline V gene lookup returns CDR1 LGHDT and CDR2 YNNKEL (reference sequence). The CDR3 runs 13 residues. In DNA form, the CDR3 reads TGTGCCAGCAGCCAAACGCCCGACAGGGAATACATGTTC. Protein: CASSQTPDREYMF.

The CDR3: CASRGILGQGAVRGSYNEQFF. The CDR3, as DNA: TGTGCCAGCAGAGGAATCCTGGGACAGGGGGCTGTAAGGGGGTCCTACAATGAGCAGTTCTTC. The V and J genes are TRBV28 and TRBJ2-1; TRBD1 agrees at 12 bases. The CDR3 contains 21 residues. J lost 1 base, V lost 6 bases, and 19 bases had no gene match. From germline, CDR1 is MDHEN and CDR2 SYDVKM.

The rearrangement uses TRBV5-1 and TRBJ1-1; a weak D match, TRBD1 (6 bases). V lost 1 base, J lost 2 bases, and 9 bases lay in between. This CDR3 comprises 14 residues. The germline gives CDR1 SGHRS, CDR2 YFSETQ. CDR3 nucleotide sequence: TGCGCCAGCAGCTTGTGGGACACCAACACTGAAGCTTTCTTT. Amino acid sequence: CASSLWDTNTEAFF.

The rearrangement links TRBV4-2 to TRBJ2-2; tentatively, D is TRBD2 (6 bases). Germline values: CDR1 LGHNA, CDR2 YNFKEQ. The ends were cut back, 1 base at V and 7 bases at J, with 13 bases in the middle. There are 15 residues in the CDR3. The CDR3 region is CASSQAAGSDGELFF. The CDR3 nucleotides are TGTGCCAGCAGCCAAGCGGCCGGGAGTGACGGGGAGCTGTTTTTT.

V usage is TRBV30 and J usage is TRBJ2-5, with D maybe TRBD1 (6 bases). Germline V CDR1 and CDR2: GTSNPN, SVGIG (reference sequence). V was cut by 5 bases and J by 1 base, with 17 bases left in between. This CDR3 is built from 15 residues. This CDR3 reads CAWDLQGTSQETQYF. The CDR3 DNA reads as TGTGCCTGGGACCTACAAGGGACAAGCCAAGAGACCCAGTACTTC.

In its sample, this clone was seen a few times. This rearrangement joins TRBV3-1 (or the pseudogene TRBV3-2) to TRBJ2-2; 10 bases line up with TRBD2. Germline CDR1 reads LGHDT; CDR2 reads YNNKEL (reference sequence). There are 18 residues in the CDR3. The V gene end was trimmed by 0 bases and the J gene end by 6 bases; junction bases not matched to a gene: 10. The CDR3 loop reads CASSQEGLAGALPGELFF. The CDR3 region has the DNA TGTGCCAGCAGCCAAGAGGGGCTAGCGGGAGCCTTACCCGGGGAGCTGTTTTTT.

This clone was counted once. The chain couples TRBV9 to TRBJ1-2; 12 bases line up with TRBD1. The J segment lost 8 bases and the V segment lost 3 bases, leaving 5 bases of the junction unmatched. This CDR3 has 14 amino acids. Per germline, CDR1 SGDLS and CDR2 YYNGEE. CDR3 sequence (DNA): TGTGCCAGCAGCGAGGGACAGGGGGCAGGGGGCTACACCTTC. Its protein is CASSEGQGAGGYTF.

The rearrangement joins TRBV12-3 or TRBV12-4 to TRBJ2-6; no firm D call. The V end was cut by 5 bases, the J end by 5 bases, with 7 bases between. The CDR3 is made up of 13 amino acids. CDR3 residues: CASSRGWANVLTF. CDR3 DNA: TGTGCCAGCAGTCGCGGCTGGGCCAACGTCCTGACTTTC.

The rearrangement joins TRBV6-2 or TRBV6-3 to TRBJ2-7; 13 bases line up with TRBD2. Germline V CDR1 and CDR2: MNHEY, SVGEGT. The CDR3 totals 17 residues. The V and J ends lost 5 bases and 2 bases, in that order; junction bases with no gene match: 9. This CDR3 reads CASSPRTSGSVTYEQYF. Written as DNA, the CDR3 is TGTGCCAGCAGTCCCCGGACTAGCGGGAGTGTAACCTACGAGCAGTACTTC.

This clone is a singleton in its sample. The rearrangement uses TRBV7-8 and TRBJ2-7; TRBD2 matches 9 bases. V shed 4 bases, J shed 2 bases, and the junction held 9 bases outside the gene matches. The CDR3 loop spans 16 amino acids. From germline, CDR1 is SGHVS and CDR2 FQNEAQ. The CDR3 region is CASSSIAGATPYEQYF. The DNA of the CDR3 is TGTGCCAGCAGCTCAATAGCGGGGGCGACACCCTACGAGCAGTACTTC.

This clone was picked up a small number of times. The chain employs TRBV3-1 (or the pseudogene TRBV3-2) and TRBJ2-7, with TRBD2 matching 8 bases. The CDR3 runs to 15 residues. Germline lookup yields CDR1 LGHDT and CDR2 YNNKEL (reference sequence). V lost 7 bases and J lost 3; bases outside the gene matches: 11. Here the CDR3 reads CASTDGRGGFYEQYF. The CDR3 DNA reads TGTGCCAGCACCGATGGCCGCGGGGGGTTCTACGAGCAGTACTTC.

The genes are TRBV19 and TRBJ2-5; 7 nucleotides line up with TRBD1. CDR1 is LNHDA, CDR2 SQIVND, per germline (reference sequence). With V trimmed by 3 bases and J by 4 bases, 11 bases remained unmatched. The CDR3 sequence is 16 residues long. The chain's CDR3 is CASSIRTGQGLETQYF. The CDR3 DNA is TGTGCCAGTAGTATTAGGACAGGTCAGGGTTTAGAGACCCAGTACTTC.